This T cell receptor (beta chain) was profiled in a study of blood T cell repertoires in COVID-19. The wider study: From T cells, B-cell-depleted T cells, or PBMCs came the material, which was cDNA or gDNA.

All enrollees were roughly 18 to 90 years old and from approximately 25 US areas. Only in-frame clones appear in the TCRdb table, and some are missing; sequencing was by immunoSEQ multiplex PCR. The table has approximately 210,000 clones, 80% seen once. This receptor was obtained from a man aged 25 to 40 with acute COVID-19. The material sequenced was PBMCs or T cells enriched from blood (not recorded which).

Here the CDR3 DNA reads TGTGCCAGTAGTACTACAGGCGCTCTCTCTGGGGGCTACACCTTC. It encodes CASSTTGALSGGYTF. The chain links TRBV19 to TRBJ1-2, with D possibly matching TRBD1 (5 bases). The CDR3 length is 15 residues. V was clipped by 4 bases and J by 8 bases, with 20 bases between them. The germline V gene has CDR1 LNHDA and CDR2 SQIVND (reference sequence).